This is a list of T cell receptor beta chains from one sample in a study of CD8+ T cells in alopecia areata. Produced via immunoSEQ multiplex PCR; TCRdb's table is partial and in-frame only. Of some 120,000 clones listed, approximately 60% are singletons. This specimen was CD4+ T cells sorted from blood, taken at week 4, from a patient treated with tofacitinib. These receptors were collected from a human donor with alopecia areata. Both conserved end residues are part of each CDR3. Fields, in order: V gene, clone size, D gene, J gene, CDR3 DNA, CDR3 protein. A D gene is named only where the DNA matches it firmly. The size field is filled for only some rows; it gives once, few, many or a size class.

TRBV29-1,.,.,TRBJ1-2,TGCAGCGTTGATTTACAGGGCTGGAAGGGCTACACCTTC,CSVDLQGWKGYTF
TRBV4-3,.,.,TRBJ1-2,TGCGCCAGCAGCCAAGTATGGGCGGGAGGGGACGGCTACACCTTC,CASSQVWAGGDGYTF
TRBV18,few,.,TRBJ2-7,TGTGCCAGCTCCCCGCCGGGACTGCCCGCAGAGCAGTACTTC,CASSPPGLPAEQYF
TRBV5-6,.,.,TRBJ1-1,TGTGCCAGCAGCTTGTGGGGGATAAACACTGAAGCTTTCTTT,CASSLWGINTEAFF
TRBV7-9,few,.,TRBJ1-6,TGTGCCAGCAGCTTAGCGTGGGCAGCCTATAATTCACCCCTCCACTTT,CASSLAWAAYNSPLHF
TRBV28,few,.,TRBJ2-1,TGTGCCAGCAGTACCTCTGATGAGCAGTTCTTC,CASSTSDEQFF
TRBV6-6,.,.,TRBJ2-7,TGTGCCAGCAGAGCCGGGGACCGGCCCTCCGAGCAGTACTTC,CASRAGDRPSEQYF
TRBV6-6,.,.,TRBJ2-7,TGTGCCAGCAGTTACTCGGGCGGTCCTGGGTACTTC,CASSYSGGPGYF
TRBV5-1,.,TRBD2,TRBJ2-1,TGCGCCAGCAGGTTTTATCGGCGGCCCCCGGGACTAGCAGGAAGGTCCTACTACAATGAGCAGTTCTTC,CASRFYRRPPGLAGRSYYNEQFF
TRBV5-1,once,.,TRBJ2-7,TGCGCCAGCAGCTCGGAAGGATCCTACGAGCAGTACTTC,CASSSEGSYEQYF
TRBV30,few,.,TRBJ1-5,TGTGCCTGGGGACAGATCGGACAGCCCCAGCATTTT,CAWGQIGQPQHF
TRBV11-2,.,.,TRBJ2-5,TGTGCCAGCAGCTGGGGGATTAGAGAGACCCAGTACTTC,CASSWGIRETQYF
TRBV29-1,once,.,TRBJ2-5,TGCAGCGTTGCCCCCCTCAGGGAAGAGACCCAGTACTTC,CSVAPLREETQYF
TRBV27,.,TRBD1,TRBJ1-4,TGTGCCAGCAGCTGGACAGGGGCCAGAGAAAAACTGTTTTTT,CASSWTGAREKLFF
TRBV25-1,.,.,TRBJ2-5,TGTGCCAGCAGTGCTGCAGGCTATCAAGAGACCCAGTACTTC,CASSAAGYQETQYF
TRBV5-1,few,.,TRBJ2-5,TGCGCCAGCAGCTTGACAGAGACCCAGTACTTC,CASSLTETQYF
TRBV7-2,few,.,TRBJ1-4,TGTGCCAGCAGCTTAGCGGGTCAAGGCGAGGTTTTT,CASSLAGQGEVF
TRBV15,.,.,TRBJ1-2,TGTGCCACCAGCAGAGATCGGACCGGCTACACCTTC,CATSRDRTGYTF
TRBV7-2,few,TRBD2,TRBJ2-1,TGTGCCAGCAGCGGACTAGCGGGCCCGAGAGGGGAGCAGTTCTTC,CASSGLAGPRGEQFF
TRBV9,.,TRBD1,TRBJ1-2,TGTGCCAGCAGCGTAGGACAGGGTGACTATGGCTACACCTTC,CASSVGQGDYGYTF
TRBV15,.,.,TRBJ1-1,TGTGCCACCAGCAGAGGAACAGGTTACACTGAAGCTTTCTTT,CATSRGTGYTEAFF
TRBV5-1,few,.,TRBJ2-5,TGCGCCAGCAGCCGACAAGACCAAGAGACCCAGTACTTC,CASSRQDQETQYF
TRBV28,few,.,TRBJ1-5,TGTGCCAGCGGAAACAGGGTGAATTTT,CASGNRVNF
TRBV30,.,.,TRBJ2-1,TGTGCCTGGGGGGTGCTAGCAGGCTCCTACAATGAGCAGTTCTTC,CAWGVLAGSYNEQFF
TRBV9,.,TRBD2,TRBJ2-3,TGTGCCAGCACGGTGGCGGGAGGGTTGACAGATACGCAGTATTTT,CASTVAGGLTDTQYF
TRBV4-3,.,.,TRBJ2-2,TGCGCCAGCAGCCAAGATGTTAGGCAGGGGAACGGGGAGCTGTTTTTT,CASSQDVRQGNGELFF
TRBV7-9,.,TRBD1,TRBJ1-5,TGTGCCAGCAGCGAACAGGGGGATCAGCCCCAGCATTTT,CASSEQGDQPQHF
TRBV7-9,few,.,TRBJ2-7,TGTGCCAGCAGCTTGTCCTACGAGCAGTACTTC,CASSLSYEQYF
TRBV7-2,.,.,TRBJ2-7,TGTGCCAGCAGCCTAAAGCGCTCCACCTACGAGCAGTACTTC,CASSLKRSTYEQYF
TRBV9,.,TRBD2,TRBJ2-5,TGTGCCAGCAGCCGCACGGGACTAGCTGGAGAGACCCAGTACTTC,CASSRTGLAGETQYF
TRBV6-6,.,TRBD1,TRBJ1-2,TGTGCCACCACAGGGGGGGAGGGGAACTATGGCTACACCTTC,CATTGGEGNYGYTF
TRBV9,.,TRBD2,TRBJ2-7,TGTGCCAGCAGCGCAGGCGGGGGGGCCGGATACGAGCAGTACTTC,CASSAGGGAGYEQYF
TRBV7-6,.,TRBD2,TRBJ2-5,TGTGCCAGCAGCTATTCTAGCGGGGGGGCTAGGGAGACCCAGTACTTC,CASSYSSGGARETQYF
TRBV4-3,.,TRBD1,TRBJ1-1,TGCGCCAACCCCGGGACAGTGAACACTGAAGCTTTCTTT,CANPGTVNTEAFF
TRBV30,.,.,TRBJ1-1,TGTGCCTGGAGTAACCGACAGGTCAACACTGAAGCTTTCTTT,CAWSNRQVNTEAFF
TRBV7-2,few,.,TRBJ2-7,TGTGCCAGCAGCCAGACCGTATCTTGGAGGGGGAACGAGCAGTACTTC,CASSQTVSWRGNEQYF